This TCR beta chain was profiled in a study of cytomegalovirus exposure and HLA in healthy donors (dated by TCRdb to the late 2010s). At the level of the whole study: An earlier analysis of about 560 of the donors reported 250 to 300 Gb of sequence data and about 120 million unique TCR beta sequences obtained from roughly 180 million T cells. High-throughput TCR immunosequencing, statistical association of individual TCRs with disease status, and machine learning were combined to predict cytomegalovirus infection status. HLA typing covered class I and class II loci at four-digit resolution. Besides the first cohort of roughly 640 subjects, a separate validation cohort made up of some 110 different subjects was used. In a later analysis, previously published TCR beta repertoires from about 670 donors were re-analyzed and high-resolution HLA genotyping was added so that TCR occurrence patterns could be studied. In a later genetic analysis, genome-wide SNP genotypes for about three fifths of the roughly 670 donors were used, and that subset was treated as a discovery cohort. Donor age, sex, ethnicity and CMV serostatus were compiled alongside the repertoire data. Rather than drawing on any new phenotypic data, the later analysis identified candidate immune exposures from TCR beta sequences and the way those sequences occurred across donors. Typing coverage differed by locus: A, B, C, DRB1 and DQB1 were typed in about 629-630 donors, DQA1 in about 510, DPA1 in some 570, and DPB1 in 450 to 480. The study aimed to test whether signatures of past pathogen exposure could be identified by cataloging public T cell receptors. Approximately 310 gigabases of sequencing data and 91 million or so unique TCR sequences made up an early release that covered under 750 HLA-typed donors. Of the roughly 400 genotyped donors, approximately 83% fell in the genetic ancestry cluster associated with self-reported Caucasian donors. Several DR-DQ haplotypes were treated as single units for association and clustering because of strong linkage in the cohort. The T cell repertoires of about 700 subjects were profiled by immunosequencing and related to cytomegalovirus serostatus. An earlier analysis of 500 to 750 of the donors applied high-throughput TCR beta sequencing to assess whether each TCR beta V gene segment acted as functional or pseudogenic. On average, 235,054 unique TCR beta nucleotide sequences were sequenced per donor among more than 350 genotyped donors of the cohort, with roughly 18% of those sequences being non-productive. Every repertoire in the discovery cohort had been generated on one and the same sequencing platform. The full study reports these points: According to the authors, the approach could potentially be generalized to other disease states and immunological phenotypes. Because counts were too low, seventeen rarely observed V segments, including chromosome 9 orphons, were left out of the earlier analysis of about 620 of the donors. Because the 87-base-pair reads could not distinguish some IMGT-functional V segments, including TRBV6-2 and TRBV6-3, those segments were excluded. A further reported finding was that TCR beta sequences accurately predicted the HLA-A and HLA-B alleles for most subjects in the first cohort. A later analysis found that most CMV-associated TCR beta chains appeared HLA-restricted, with HLA associations seemingly driven largely by CMV exposure. Sequencing depth was assumed to be roughly uniform across donors in the presence/absence analyses, though that assumption may not hold. A later genetic analysis reported fewer N-insertions in productive TCRs among donors in an Asian-associated ancestry cluster than the roughly 620-donor mean. At a false discovery rate of 0.05, a later analysis linked under 20,000 TCR beta sequences to specific HLA alleles. The study gave a list of some 150 TCR beta chains associated with cytomegalovirus. Correlated functional status among segregating V segments might reflect linkage disequilibrium, but an unknown experimental factor could not be ruled out. When HLA alleles, especially DR and DQ, strongly co-occurred, attributing TCR associations to individual alleles was difficult. A later genetic analysis associated a missense DCLRE1C variant with V-gene and J-gene trimming of TCR beta chains, and an independent cohort replicated the association. Because HLA typing was unavailable for some donors at each locus, only the typed subset was used in association tests. The classifier was reported to diagnose cytomegalovirus status with high specificity and sensitivity in both the original and validation cohorts. According to a later analysis, TCR association rates differed among HLA loci, with DRB1 alleles showing the most associated TCRs and HLA-C alleles showing the fewest. A few of the identified cytomegalovirus-associated TCR beta chains were confirmed in vitro to be specific for cytomegalovirus antigens. This cohort had only TCR beta chains sequenced, and the lack of alpha or paired-chain data limited which features could be detected. Several of the top co-occurrence clusters appeared to be linked to parvovirus B19, influenza, CMV and Epstein-Barr virus, according to a later analysis. Across donors, most TCR sequences were observed very rarely, whereas some public TCRs were present in many individuals. In an earlier analysis of a few hundred of the donors, most TCR beta V segments were observed in productive rearrangements about 90% or about 30% of the time, broadly matching IMGT annotations. A cluster of highly shared sequence variants was judged likely to be a technical artifact of the sequencing pipeline. The only immune exposure information available for the cohort was CMV serostatus. A later analysis found that HLA-associated TCR beta chains were more clonally expanded and had lower generation probabilities than equally common non-associated chains.

The cohort comprised some 730 healthy bone marrow donors. All cohort members were sampled while nominally healthy, although unrecorded immune exposures were likely present. Of the 666 cohort members, just under 300 had a positive CMV serostatus and about 350 had a negative one, while no CMV serostatus was recorded for the donor. A peripheral blood sample was provided by each donor, and peripheral blood mononuclear cells were used for TCR beta sequencing. Genomic DNA extraction from the blood cell samples was performed with the Qiagen DNeasy Blood Extraction Kit. Remarks on this clone: Its target antigen remains unknown. No qualities accompany the bases; no much larger clone lies one base away.

The method was the immunoSEQ multiplex PCR assay. The multiplex PCR relied on a mix of 60 forward primers for TCR Vbeta segments and 13 reverse primers for TCR Jbeta segments. A multiplex PCR assay on genomic DNA amplified the CDR3 region of rearranged TCR beta genes. Amplified TCR beta libraries were sequenced as 87-base-pair reads on the Illumina HiSeq System. The authors' analysis ran thus. A later analysis counted approximately 84 million unique TCR beta chains across the 650 to 700 repertoires, and some 11 million of these chains were shared by at least two donors. A nearest-neighbor algorithm error-corrected the raw reads and collapsed the reads into unique sequences, merging closely related sequences to remove PCR and sequencing errors. To assign V, D and J gene segments, CDR3 sequences were aligned to IMGT reference sequences. Each retained sequence needed at least a six-nucleotide match to both a V gene segment and a J gene segment. Rearrangements were called productive when the CDR3 lacked stop codons and stayed in frame with V and J; all others were non-productive. CDR3 was defined according to IMGT convention as the region running from the second conserved V-encoded cysteine to the conserved J-encoded phenylalanine. Sequences without an unambiguous match to a single V gene segment were excluded from the earlier analysis of about 640 of the donors. An earlier analysis of just under 600 of the donors called V segments functional above 56.7% productive rearrangements and segregating when the between-donor standard deviation exceeded 5%. A statistical classification framework was built for diagnosing cytomegalovirus status from the catalog of TCR beta chain sequences. In a later analysis, V and J genes were assigned by comparing TCR nucleotide sequences against IMGT/GENE-DB human TR gene sequences. Using the TCRdist pipeline, a later analysis assigned CDR3 sequences along with most-parsimonious VDJ recombination scenarios. A later analysis defined each TCR beta chain by its CDR3 amino acid sequence plus V-gene family, and excluded reads lacking a unique V-gene family. In a later analysis, 550 to 650 highly shared, low-generation-probability nucleotide sequences were removed to address suspected cross-contamination and a sequencing artifact. A later analysis calculated a clonal expansion index for each public chain from normalized within-repertoire ranks of inferred template counts. A later analysis computed generation probabilities with a VDJ recombination model fitted to out-of-frame rearrangements, and checked the results against IGoR. A later analysis scored TCR-TCR, TCR-HLA and TCR-CMV co-occurrence with hypergeometric tests, applying a repertoire-size bias correction to TCR pairs. False discovery rates were estimated in a later analysis by permuting HLA or CMV assignments 20 times. In a later analysis, co-occurring TCRs were grouped using DBSCAN, with TCRdist sequence similarity added in when clustering inside HLA-allele-positive subsets. Co-occurrence clustering excluded repertoires with fewer than 30,000 or more than 120,000 public chains, plus five with anomalous nucleotide sharing. Not all clones reach the TCRdb copy of this immuneACCESS table, which keeps in-frame sequences only. Checked studies attribute under half of the gap to unresolved V genes and leave the rest unexplained. That table supplies the V and J calls and clone size; D and trimming were determined from the DNA. This sample lists around 98,000 clones; roughly 82% were detected once. 7% to 10% of the sample is taken by the ten largest.

The CDR3 starts with the cysteine, ends with the phenylalanine, and has 16 residues. Left in the record is the CDR3 DNA by itself, 48 bases read in frame from the first base. Cut back by 4 bases and 6 bases, the V and J ends lie 21 bases apart. From the germline V gene, CDR1 is MNHNS and CDR2 is SASEGT. What was sequenced was PBMCs. The chain uses TRBV6-1 and TRBJ1-1, with TRBD1 tentatively as D gene (6 bases match). The sequence was obtained from a human donor in good health. The DNA sequence follows: TGTGCCAGCAGTGCCCGGGCCGGGACAATGGTTCCTGAAGCTTTCTTT. The translation is CASSARAGTMVPEAFF.